This T cell receptor (beta chain) was identified in a study of identical twins. Study-wide findings and caveats: Model-predicted out-of-frame TCR alpha sharing fell below observed values in monozygotic twins. Where out-of-frame alpha sequences were twin-shared, they showed excess low generation probability.

With regard to this clonotype: Its target is not known.

TCRdb passed the 5' RACE reads through MiXCR, listing each CDR3 protein once. The sample shows about 260,000 distinct CDR3 sequences, roughly 7% of them seen only once. All of the donors were Caucasians in good health. Germline values: CDR1 MNHNS, CDR2 SASEGT. V shed 6 bases and J shed 1 base, with 9 bases lying between them. CDR3 length: 13 amino acids. This sample was also put to use in a study of yellow fever vaccine responses in identical twins.

Sample: memory (CD45RO+) T cells sorted from blood. V and J are TRBV6-1 and TRBJ1-1; unclear D gene. This sequence originates from a woman in her late teens or twenties in good health. The chain's CDR3 is CASRRTQNTEAFF. CDR3 nucleotide sequence: TGTGCCAGCAGGCGGACCCAGAACACTGAAGCTTTCTTT.